This is a list of T cell receptor beta chains from one sample in a study of cytotoxic CD8 clonotypes in ibrutinib-treated CLL. The assay was immunoSEQ multiplex PCR, and TCRdb's table has in-frame clones only and misses some. The sample lists 150,000 or so clones; about 80% were seen once. The input for sequencing was PBMCs, taken after 24 months of ibrutinib treatment. The receptor set was obtained from a human donor with chronic lymphocytic leukemia. CDR3s include the opening cysteine and the closing phenylalanine or tryptophan. A D gene is named only where the DNA matches it firmly. Clone size is not always given. Where it is, it says once, few, many or a class for expanded clones.

d_call: NA; cdr3_length: 13; clone_size: NA; v_call: TRBV7-9; j_call: TRBJ1-2; cdr3_aa: CASSLGLNYGYTF; cdr3_nt: TGTGCCAGCAGCTTAGGTCTTAACTATGGCTACACCTTC
d_call: NA; cdr3_length: 15; clone_size: NA; v_call: TRBV19; j_call: TRBJ1-4; cdr3_aa: CASSWGRKTNEKLFF; cdr3_nt: TGTGCCAGTAGTTGGGGGCGGAAAACTAATGAAAAACTGTTTTTT
d_call: NA; cdr3_length: 14; clone_size: NA; v_call: TRBV27; j_call: TRBJ1-2; cdr3_aa: CASSLSGLGYGYTF; cdr3_nt: TGTGCCAGCAGTTTGTCAGGGCTGGGCTATGGCTACACCTTC
d_call: NA; cdr3_length: 13; clone_size: NA; v_call: TRBV5-4; j_call: TRBJ1-4; cdr3_aa: CASSLRGNEKLFF; cdr3_nt: TGTGCCAGCAGCTTACGGGGTAATGAAAAACTGTTTTTT
d_call: NA; cdr3_length: 14; clone_size: NA; v_call: TRBV28; j_call: TRBJ1-2; cdr3_aa: CASSLSPPHYGYTF; cdr3_nt: TGTGCCAGCAGTTTATCCCCACCGCACTATGGCTACACCTTC
d_call: NA; cdr3_length: 14; clone_size: NA; v_call: TRBV7-9; j_call: TRBJ2-5; cdr3_aa: CASSLVGGVETQYF; cdr3_nt: TGTGCCAGCAGCTTAGTAGGAGGCGTTGAGACCCAGTACTTC
d_call: NA; cdr3_length: 11; clone_size: NA; v_call: TRBV19; j_call: TRBJ2-7; cdr3_aa: CASSIRDEQYF; cdr3_nt: TGTGCCAGTAGTATCCGCGACGAGCAGTACTTC
d_call: TRBD2; cdr3_length: 18; clone_size: NA; v_call: TRBV18; j_call: TRBJ2-2; cdr3_aa: CASSPILAGVWNTGELFF; cdr3_nt: TGTGCCAGCTCACCGATACTAGCGGGAGTTTGGAACACCGGGGAGCTGTTTTTT
d_call: NA; cdr3_length: 13; clone_size: NA; v_call: TRBV7-6; j_call: TRBJ1-1; cdr3_aa: CASSSTLNTEAFF; cdr3_nt: TGTGCCAGCAGCTCAACGTTGAACACTGAAGCTTTCTTT
d_call: TRBD1; cdr3_length: 14; clone_size: NA; v_call: TRBV10-1; j_call: TRBJ1-6; cdr3_aa: CASSEGTGQSPLHF; cdr3_nt: TGCGCCAGCAGTGAGGGGACAGGGCAGTCACCCCTCCACTTT
d_call: TRBD1; cdr3_length: 13; clone_size: NA; v_call: TRBV5-1; j_call: TRBJ1-2; cdr3_aa: CASSLEQGDGYTF; cdr3_nt: TGCGCCAGCAGCTTGGAACAGGGGGACGGCTACACCTTC
d_call: NA; cdr3_length: 14; clone_size: NA; v_call: TRBV2; j_call: TRBJ1-5; cdr3_aa: CASSGRREVEPQHF; cdr3_nt: TGTGCCAGCAGTGGCCGACGGGAGGTTGAGCCCCAGCATTTT
d_call: NA; cdr3_length: 13; clone_size: NA; v_call: TRBV7-2; j_call: TRBJ2-7; cdr3_aa: CASSLQAFYEQYF; cdr3_nt: TGTGCCAGCAGCTTGCAGGCATTCTACGAGCAGTACTTC
d_call: NA; cdr3_length: 13; clone_size: NA; v_call: TRBV29-1; j_call: TRBJ2-2; cdr3_aa: CAAALNSGGELFF; cdr3_nt: TGCGCCGCGGCCTTAAACAGCGGCGGGGAGCTGTTTTTT
d_call: NA; cdr3_length: 13; clone_size: NA; v_call: TRBV6-6; j_call: TRBJ1-5; cdr3_aa: CASRRDTNQPQHF; cdr3_nt: TGTGCCAGCAGAAGGGACACCAATCAGCCCCAGCATTTT
d_call: TRBD1; cdr3_length: 13; clone_size: NA; v_call: TRBV30; j_call: TRBJ2-7; cdr3_aa: CAWSAGGATEQYF; cdr3_nt: TGTGCCTGGAGTGCAGGGGGCGCGACCGAGCAGTACTTC
d_call: NA; cdr3_length: 15; clone_size: NA; v_call: TRBV7-2; j_call: TRBJ2-7; cdr3_aa: CASSIYFGRSYEQYF; cdr3_nt: TGTGCCAGCAGCATCTATTTCGGCCGCTCCTACGAGCAGTACTTC
d_call: NA; cdr3_length: 14; clone_size: NA; v_call: TRBV18; j_call: TRBJ1-2; cdr3_aa: CASSLDKGLYGYTF; cdr3_nt: TGTGCCAGCTCACTCGACAAGGGGTTGTATGGCTACACCTTC
d_call: NA; cdr3_length: 16; clone_size: NA; v_call: TRBV7-9; j_call: TRBJ2-2; cdr3_aa: CASSLGSGLNTGELFF; cdr3_nt: TGTGCCAGCAGCTTAGGTTCGGGCTTGAACACCGGGGAGCTGTTTTTT
d_call: TRBD2; cdr3_length: 14; clone_size: NA; v_call: TRBV28; j_call: TRBJ2-7; cdr3_aa: CASSPFGGGRRQYF; cdr3_nt: TGTGCCAGCAGTCCGTTCGGGGGAGGGCGGCGGCAGTACTTC
d_call: NA; cdr3_length: 10; clone_size: NA; v_call: TRBV7-3; j_call: TRBJ2-7; cdr3_aa: CASSPPKVDF; cdr3_nt: TGTGCCAGCAGCCCCCCCAAAGTGGACTTC
d_call: NA; cdr3_length: 15; clone_size: NA; v_call: TRBV27; j_call: TRBJ2-7; cdr3_aa: CASSLRRGWGYEQYF; cdr3_nt: TGTGCCAGCAGTTTACGAAGGGGTTGGGGCTACGAGCAGTACTTC
d_call: TRBD1; cdr3_length: 17; clone_size: NA; v_call: TRBV5-4; j_call: TRBJ2-7; cdr3_aa: CASSLGSGQGLSYEQYF; cdr3_nt: TGTGCCAGCAGCTTAGGTAGTGGACAGGGTCTCTCCTACGAGCAGTACTTC
d_call: NA; cdr3_length: 14; clone_size: NA; v_call: TRBV18; j_call: TRBJ1-1; cdr3_aa: CASSPPGGTTEAFF; cdr3_nt: TGTGCCAGCTCACCACCTGGGGGTACCACTGAAGCTTTCTTT
d_call: NA; cdr3_length: 16; clone_size: NA; v_call: TRBV28; j_call: TRBJ1-2; cdr3_aa: CASLSGGLEANYGYTF; cdr3_nt: TGTGCCAGTCTATCGGGGGGGCTCGAGGCTAACTATGGCTACACCTTC
d_call: TRBD1; cdr3_length: 14; clone_size: NA; v_call: TRBV6-5; j_call: TRBJ1-2; cdr3_aa: CASSYSDRVPGYTF; cdr3_nt: TGTGCCAGCAGTTACTCAGACAGGGTGCCCGGCTACACCTTC
d_call: NA; cdr3_length: 16; clone_size: NA; v_call: TRBV5-4; j_call: TRBJ1-2; cdr3_aa: CASSPRGGQSFYGYTF; cdr3_nt: TGTGCCAGCAGTCCAAGGGGCGGACAGAGCTTTTATGGCTACACCTTC
d_call: NA; cdr3_length: 13; clone_size: few; v_call: TRBV11-2; j_call: TRBJ1-1; cdr3_aa: CASSRAGRTEAFF; cdr3_nt: TGTGCCAGCAGTCGAGCAGGGAGGACTGAAGCTTTCTTT
d_call: TRBD1; cdr3_length: 10; clone_size: NA; v_call: TRBV29-1; j_call: TRBJ1-1; cdr3_aa: CSVTDRSAFF; cdr3_nt: TGCAGCGTGACGGACAGGTCAGCTTTCTTT
d_call: TRBD2; cdr3_length: 16; clone_size: NA; v_call: TRBV9; j_call: TRBJ2-2; cdr3_aa: CASSVAPTSGSGELFF; cdr3_nt: TGTGCCAGCAGCGTAGCTCCGACTAGCGGGAGCGGGGAGCTGTTTTTT
d_call: NA; cdr3_length: 14; clone_size: few; v_call: TRBV30; j_call: TRBJ1-3; cdr3_aa: CAWSVLQPGNTIYF; cdr3_nt: TGTGCCTGGAGTGTATTACAGCCTGGAAACACCATATATTTT
d_call: NA; cdr3_length: 15; clone_size: NA; v_call: TRBV11-1; j_call: TRBJ1-2; cdr3_aa: CASSPGVMTVYGYTF; cdr3_nt: TGTGCCAGCAGCCCCGGCGTGATGACGGTCTATGGCTACACCTTC
d_call: NA; cdr3_length: 12; clone_size: NA; v_call: TRBV7-2; j_call: TRBJ2-1; cdr3_aa: CASSQGSGEQFF; cdr3_nt: TGTGCCAGCAGCCAGGGGAGCGGTGAGCAGTTCTTC
d_call: TRBD2; cdr3_length: 18; clone_size: many; v_call: TRBV11-2; j_call: TRBJ2-1; cdr3_aa: CASSPGTSGRIVGNEQFF; cdr3_nt: TGTGCCAGCAGCCCCGGGACTAGCGGGAGGATCGTCGGCAATGAGCAGTTCTTC
d_call: NA; cdr3_length: 16; clone_size: NA; v_call: TRBV11-2; j_call: TRBJ1-6; cdr3_aa: CASSSADGNYNSPLHF; cdr3_nt: TGTGCCAGCAGCTCCGCGGACGGAAATTATAATTCACCCCTCCACTTT
d_call: TRBD1; cdr3_length: 17; clone_size: NA; v_call: TRBV5-1; j_call: TRBJ1-6; cdr3_aa: CASSLEGGRGGNSPLHF; cdr3_nt: TGCGCCAGCAGCTTGGAAGGGGGCAGGGGAGGTAATTCACCCCTCCACTTT
d_call: NA; cdr3_length: 11; clone_size: NA; v_call: TRBV7-3; j_call: TRBJ2-7; cdr3_aa: CASGNSYEQYF; cdr3_nt: TGTGCCAGCGGCAATTCCTACGAGCAGTACTTC
d_call: TRBD2; cdr3_length: 14; clone_size: NA; v_call: TRBV5-1; j_call: TRBJ2-2; cdr3_aa: CASRSGAGTGELFF; cdr3_nt: TGCGCCAGCCGGAGCGGGGCGGGGACCGGGGAGCTGTTTTTT
d_call: NA; cdr3_length: 13; clone_size: NA; v_call: TRBV11-3; j_call: TRBJ2-7; cdr3_aa: CASSLGRNYEQYF; cdr3_nt: TGTGCCAGCAGCCTGGGACGGAACTACGAGCAGTACTTC
d_call: NA; cdr3_length: 16; clone_size: NA; v_call: TRBV7-9; j_call: TRBJ1-5; cdr3_aa: CASSLWSGAGNQPQHF; cdr3_nt: TGTGCCAGCAGCTTATGGTCGGGGGCTGGGAATCAGCCCCAGCATTTT
d_call: TRBD2; cdr3_length: 14; clone_size: NA; v_call: TRBV19; j_call: TRBJ2-7; cdr3_aa: CASAAGGSSYEQYF; cdr3_nt: TGTGCCAGCGCAGCGGGGGGGAGCTCCTACGAGCAGTACTTC
d_call: TRBD2; cdr3_length: 15; clone_size: NA; v_call: TRBV6-5; j_call: TRBJ2-5; cdr3_aa: CASSTLAGARETQYF; cdr3_nt: TGTGCCAGCAGTACGTTAGCGGGAGCACGGGAGACCCAGTACTTC
d_call: NA; cdr3_length: 14; clone_size: NA; v_call: TRBV6-4; j_call: TRBJ2-5; cdr3_aa: CASSELGYQETQYF; cdr3_nt: TGTGCCAGCAGTGAACTAGGATACCAAGAGACCCAGTACTTC
d_call: TRBD1; cdr3_length: 16; clone_size: NA; v_call: TRBV5-1; j_call: TRBJ1-4; cdr3_aa: CASSRNTGATNEKLFF; cdr3_nt: TGCGCCAGCAGCCGTAACACAGGGGCCACTAATGAAAAACTGTTTTTT
d_call: NA; cdr3_length: 12; clone_size: NA; v_call: TRBV27; j_call: TRBJ2-7; cdr3_aa: CASSLWRGEQYF; cdr3_nt: TGTGCCAGCAGTTTATGGCGTGGCGAGCAGTACTTC